This T cell receptor (beta chain) was identified during a study of metastatic and nonmetastatic thyroid tumors. At the level of the study: Thyroid patients, malignant and benign, had repertoires compared across blood and tumor or nodule tissue.

Patients were all untreated before their thyroid surgery. TCRdb redid the clone calls on the PCR reads using MiXCR. The sample comprises roughly 6,200 clones, about 32% of which are singletons, and around 17% rests with the top ten. The germline V gene has CDR1 SNHLY and CDR2 FYNNEI. Trimming cost V 3 bases and J 5 bases; bases outside gene matches: 11. This CDR3 is built from 16 residues. V usage is TRBV2 and J usage is TRBJ2-5, with 8 bases lining up with TRBD2. The clonotype originates from a female donor with papillary thyroid cancer or a benign thyroid nodule (not recorded which). Some clones in this sample may be carry-over from other donors' samples. The specimen sequenced was adjacent normal tissue. The CDR3 protein is CASSEHGRARGETQYF. The DNA of the CDR3 is TGTGCCAGCAGTGAGCACGGGAGGGCCCGAGGGGAGACCCAGTACTTC. The variable domain in full, with the rest retrieved from reference TRBV2 and TRBJ2-5, is EPEVTQTPSHQVTQMGQEVILRCVPISNHLYFYWYRQILGQKVEFLVSFYNNEISEKSEIFDDQFSVERPDGSNFTLKIRSTKLEDSAMYFCASSEHGRARGETQYFGPGTRLLVL.